This entry concerns a single T cell receptor beta chain. Its antigen is not identified. This record belongs to a study of cytomegalovirus exposure and HLA in healthy donors. General study results and limits: Later work found that TCR association rates differed between HLA loci; DRB1 had the most and HLA-C the fewest. Compared with the roughly 700-donor mean, an Asian-associated ancestry cluster reportedly had fewer N-insertions, according to a later analysis.

Germline CDR1 LNHDA, CDR2 SQIVND (reference sequence). J was trimmed by 8 bases and V by 10 bases; bases with no gene match: 8. The CDR3 runs 13 residues. PCR employed 60 Vbeta and 13 Jbeta primers. Profiling relied on immunoSEQ multiplex PCR, and the TCRdb table lists in-frame clones only, not all of them. The sample contains 180,000 or so clones, around 80% of which appear only once. This TCR was recovered from a young man in good health and CMV-seronegative. V usage is TRBV19 and J usage is TRBJ1-4; 9 nucleotides agree with TRBD1. Specimen: PBMCs. As DNA, the CDR3 is TGTGCCACTAGGACAGGGGTGCGGGAAAAACTGTTTTTT. Its translation is CATRTGVREKLFF. The entire variable domain, with the rest obtained from reference TRBV19 and TRBJ1-4, is as follows: DGGITQSPKYLFRKEGQNVTLSCEQNLNHDAMYWYRQDPGQGLRLIYYSQIVNDFQKGDIAEGYSVSREKKESFPLTVTSAQKNPTAFYLCATRTGVREKLFFGSGTQLSVL.